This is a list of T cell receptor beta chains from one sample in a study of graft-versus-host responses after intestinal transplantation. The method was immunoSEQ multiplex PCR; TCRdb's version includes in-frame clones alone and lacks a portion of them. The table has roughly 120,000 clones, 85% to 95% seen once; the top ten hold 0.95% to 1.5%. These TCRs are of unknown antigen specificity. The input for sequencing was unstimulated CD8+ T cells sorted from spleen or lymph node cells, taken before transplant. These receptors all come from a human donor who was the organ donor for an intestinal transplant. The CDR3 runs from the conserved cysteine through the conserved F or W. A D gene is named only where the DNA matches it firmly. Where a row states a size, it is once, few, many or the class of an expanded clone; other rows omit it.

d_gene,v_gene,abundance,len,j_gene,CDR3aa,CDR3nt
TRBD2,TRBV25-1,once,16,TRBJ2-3,CASSDFSGIETDTQYF,TGTGCCAGCAGTGACTTTAGCGGGATTGAGACAGATACGCAGTATTTT
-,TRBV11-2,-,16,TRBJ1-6,CASSLGDSSYNSPLHF,TGTGCCAGCAGCTTAGGGGATAGCTCCTATAATTCACCCCTCCACTTT
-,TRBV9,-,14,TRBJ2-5,CASSGGTGRQTQYF,TGTGCCAGCAGCGGGGGGACGGGGAGGCAGACCCAGTACTTC
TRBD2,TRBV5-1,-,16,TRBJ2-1,CASSWDFGLAGNEQFF,TGCGCCAGCAGCTGGGACTTTGGGCTAGCGGGGAATGAGCAGTTCTTC
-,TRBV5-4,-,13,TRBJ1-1,CASSLGGYLEAFF,TGTGCCAGCAGCTTGGGAGGATACCTTGAAGCTTTCTTT
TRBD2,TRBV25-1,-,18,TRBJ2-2,CASSEYLGGRDGTGELLF,TGTGCCAGCAGTGAATACCTTGGCGGGAGAGACGGCACCGGGGAGCTGCTTTTT
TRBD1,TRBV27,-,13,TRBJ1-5,CASSTGGGGPQHF,TGTGCCAGCAGTACAGGGGGCGGGGGGCCCCAGCATTTT
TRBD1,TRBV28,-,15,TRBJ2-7,CASSSRDRGAYEQYF,TGTGCCAGCAGTTCCCGGGACAGGGGGGCCTACGAGCAGTACTTC
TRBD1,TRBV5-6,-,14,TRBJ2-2,CASSSTGFNGELFF,TGTGCCAGCAGCTCGACAGGGTTCAACGGGGAGCTGTTTTTT
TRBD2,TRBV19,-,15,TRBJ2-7,CASSISMGGPYEQYF,TGTGCCAGTAGTATATCGATGGGAGGGCCCTACGAGCAGTACTTC
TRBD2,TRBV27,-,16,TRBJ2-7,CASSLDGLASSYEQYF,TGTGCCAGCAGTTTGGATGGACTAGCGAGCTCCTACGAGCAGTACTTC
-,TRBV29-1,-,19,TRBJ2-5,CSILDFGGDLGSYQETQYF,TGCAGCATTCTAGATTTCGGGGGAGACCTTGGGTCGTACCAAGAGACCCAGTACTTC
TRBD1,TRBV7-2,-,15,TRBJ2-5,CASSSGTGYQETQYF,TGTGCCAGCAGCTCCGGGACAGGGTATCAAGAGACCCAGTACTTC
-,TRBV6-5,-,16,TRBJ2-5,CASSYEDGGPVETQYF,TGTGCCAGCAGTTACGAAGACGGAGGGCCCGTGGAGACCCAGTACTTC
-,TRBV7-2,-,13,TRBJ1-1,CASSFAMNTEAFF,TGTGCCAGCAGCTTTGCCATGAACACTGAAGCTTTCTTT
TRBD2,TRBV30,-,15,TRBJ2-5,CAWSVLALAGETQYF,TGTGCCTGGAGTGTACTGGCCCTAGCGGGAGAGACCCAGTACTTC
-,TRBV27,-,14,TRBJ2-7,CASSLGASTYEQYF,TGTGCCAGCAGTTTAGGCGCCTCAACCTACGAGCAGTACTTC
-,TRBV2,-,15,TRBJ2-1,CASSHRWGAGNEQFF,TGTGCCAGCAGCCACCGGTGGGGGGCCGGGAATGAGCAGTTCTTC
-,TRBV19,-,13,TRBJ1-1,CASSIAGGTEAFF,TGTGCCAGTAGTATAGCTGGAGGCACTGAAGCTTTCTTT
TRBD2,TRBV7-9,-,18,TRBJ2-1,CASSGAIGTSGRVREQFF,TGTGCCAGCAGCGGAGCCATTGGGACTAGCGGGAGGGTCCGTGAGCAGTTCTTC
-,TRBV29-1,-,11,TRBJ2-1,CSVENWNEQFF,TGCAGCGTTGAAAACTGGAATGAGCAGTTCTTC
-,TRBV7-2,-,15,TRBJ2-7,CASSLGPIPVYEQYF,TGTGCCAGCAGCTTAGGCCCAATTCCCGTCTACGAGCAGTACTTC
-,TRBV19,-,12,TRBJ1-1,CASSITNTEAFF,TGTGCCAGTAGTATCACTAACACTGAAGCTTTCTTT
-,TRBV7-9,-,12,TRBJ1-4,CASSQFPEKLFF,TGTGCCAGCAGTCAATTTCCGGAAAAACTGTTTTTT
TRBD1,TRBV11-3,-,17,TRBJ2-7,CASSSIWIGQGAHEQYF,TGTGCCAGCAGCTCAATTTGGATCGGACAGGGGGCCCACGAGCAGTACTTC
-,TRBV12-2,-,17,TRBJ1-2,CASRLDIPGTGRNGYTF,TGTGCAAGTCGCTTAGACATTCCCGGGACAGGGCGGAATGGCTACACCTTC
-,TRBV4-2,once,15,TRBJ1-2,CASSTIPGEGYGYTF,TGTGCCAGCAGCACAATACCGGGGGAGGGCTATGGCTACACCTTC
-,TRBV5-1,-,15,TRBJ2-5,CASSLRGRASETQYF,TGCGCCAGCAGCTTGAGGGGTAGAGCCTCAGAGACCCAGTACTTC
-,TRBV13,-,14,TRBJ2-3,CASSLGSETDTQYF,TGTGCCAGCAGCTTAGGCTCGGAGACAGATACGCAGTATTTT
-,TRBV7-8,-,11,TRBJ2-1,CASSPKNEQFF,TGTGCCAGCAGCCCCAAAAATGAGCAGTTCTTC
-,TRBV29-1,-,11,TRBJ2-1,CSVVHYNEQFF,TGCAGCGTGGTTCACTACAATGAGCAGTTCTTC
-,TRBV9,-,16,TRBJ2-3,CASSVNSWRGTDTQYF,TGTGCCAGCAGCGTAAATTCCTGGCGGGGCACAGATACGCAGTATTTT
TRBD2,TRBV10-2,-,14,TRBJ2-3,CASIGLADTDTQYF,TGCGCCAGCATAGGACTAGCGGATACAGATACGCAGTATTTT
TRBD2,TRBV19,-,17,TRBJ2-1,CASSIDPGTSGYNEQFF,TGTGCCAGTAGTATAGACCCCGGGACTAGCGGCTACAATGAGCAGTTCTTC
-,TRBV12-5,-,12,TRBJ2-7,CASGLIGHEQYF,TGTGCTAGTGGCCTGATAGGCCACGAGCAGTACTTC
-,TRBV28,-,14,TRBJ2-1,CASSLFGSRNEQFF,TGTGCCAGCAGTTTATTCGGCTCGAGGAATGAGCAGTTCTTC
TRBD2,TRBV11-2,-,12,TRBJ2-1,CASSWTSDEQFF,TGTGCCAGCAGCTGGACTAGCGATGAGCAGTTCTTC
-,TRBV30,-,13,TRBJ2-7,CAWSLTGSAEQYF,TGTGCCTGGAGTCTAACTGGGTCTGCGGAGCAGTACTTC
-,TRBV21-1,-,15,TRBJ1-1,CASSKGTGLYTEAFF,TGTGCCAGCAGCAAAGGAACAGGTCTGTACACTGAAGCTTTCTTT
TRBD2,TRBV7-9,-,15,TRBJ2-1,CASSRPGLARNEQFF,TGTGCCAGCAGCCGGCCGGGACTAGCGCGCAATGAGCAGTTCTTC
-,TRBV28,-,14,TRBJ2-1,CASSFRPSRNEQFF,TGTGCCAGCAGTTTCAGACCAAGCCGCAATGAGCAGTTCTTC
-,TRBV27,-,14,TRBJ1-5,CASSSRRGDQPQHF,TGTGCCAGCAGTTCAAGGAGGGGGGATCAGCCCCAGCATTTT
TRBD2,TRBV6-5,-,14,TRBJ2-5,CASREGLAGETQYF,TGTGCCAGCAGGGAGGGACTAGCGGGGGAGACCCAGTACTTC
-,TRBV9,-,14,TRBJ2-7,CASSPIPGPYEQYF,TGTGCCAGCAGCCCTATCCCGGGGCCCTACGAGCAGTACTTC
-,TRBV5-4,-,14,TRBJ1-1,CASSYRQRPLEAFF,TGTGCCAGCAGCTACCGACAGAGGCCCTTGGAAGCTTTCTTT
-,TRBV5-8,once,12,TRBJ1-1,CASSLGGLGAFF,TGTGCCAGCAGCTTGGGGGGTCTCGGTGCTTTCTTT
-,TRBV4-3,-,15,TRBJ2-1,CASSHRRGAYNEQFF,TGCGCCAGCAGCCACCGTCGGGGCGCCTACAATGAGCAGTTCTTC
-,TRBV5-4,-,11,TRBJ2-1,CASSSYNEQFF,TGTGCCAGCAGCTCTTACAATGAGCAGTTCTTC
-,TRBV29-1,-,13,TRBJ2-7,CSVVPGRSIEQYF,TGCAGCGTCGTTCCGGGACGGTCTATCGAGCAGTACTTC
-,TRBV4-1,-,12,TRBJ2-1,CASSQEGDEQFF,TGCGCCAGCAGCCAAGAGGGAGATGAGCAGTTCTTC
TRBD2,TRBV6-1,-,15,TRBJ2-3,CASSRSGRAVYTQYF,TGTGCCAGCAGTAGGAGCGGGAGGGCTGTCTATACGCAGTATTTT